This TCR beta chain is drawn from a study of cytomegalovirus exposure and HLA in healthy donors. The data were produced by immunoSEQ multiplex PCR, yet TCRdb's version contains in-frame clones alone and is incomplete. In the table there are 100,000 to 150,000 clones, around 94% of which are singletons. Trimming cost V 2 bases and J 5 bases; bases outside gene matches: 2. The CDR3 runs 15 residues. Germline-derived CDR1 and CDR2 are SGHTA and FQGNSA. This chain uses TRBV7-2 with TRBJ2-3; 12 nucleotides line up with TRBD1. Sequenced input: PBMCs. This receptor was identified in a woman younger than 30 in good health and CMV-seronegative. The CDR3 here is CASSLRDRGRDTQYF. As DNA, the CDR3 is TGTGCCAGCAGCTTACGGGACAGGGGGCGAGATACGCAGTATTTT.